This T cell receptor beta chain was found in a study of cytomegalovirus exposure and HLA in healthy donors. Notes on the study in general: Specificity for CMV antigens was confirmed in vitro for three of the CMV-associated chains. Later genetic work tied a missense DCLRE1C variant to beta-chain V and J trimming.

With respect to this clone: The target antigen is unknown.

Germline CDR1 is MGHDK and CDR2 is SYGVNS. With 4 bases clipped from V and 4 bases from J, the junction kept 16 bases outside the gene matches. There are 17 residues in the CDR3. The study ran its PCR with 60 Vbeta and 13 Jbeta primers. Profiling relied on immunoSEQ multiplex PCR, and the TCRdb table lists in-frame clones only, not all of them. The sample totals about 41,000 clones. The V call is TRBV25-1, the J call TRBJ2-7; 7 bases are a match to TRBD1. The receptor was derived from a young man in good health and CMV-seronegative. The sample consisted of PBMCs. CDR3 nucleotide sequence: TGTGCCAGCAGTGGACTACAGGGGAAGGGATCAATATACGAGCAGTACTTC. Translated, it gives CASSGLQGKGSIYEQYF.